A selection of T cell receptor beta chains follows, all from one sample in a study of CD8+CD57+ T cells in acquired aplastic anemia. TCRdb re-called the reads with MiXCR, one entry per CDR3 protein. The sample carries approximately 57,000 distinct CDR3 sequences, roughly three fifths recorded once. The sequenced sample consisted of sorted CD4+, CD8+, or CD8+CD57+ T cells (not recorded which) from PBMCs. The receptors derive from a human donor with aplastic anemia. Both conserved end residues are part of each CDR3. The D gene is left open where the match is weak. Part of the rows lack a size; the others show once, few, many or a class for expanded clones.

TRBJ2-5	TRBV24-1	TRBD1	once	CATSVGQARETQYF	TGTGCCACCAGCGTGGGACAGGCCCGCGAGACCCAGTACTTC
TRBJ1-6	TRBV15	-	few	CATSGDGLRGSPLHF	TGTGCCACCAGCGGGGACGGCCTTCGGGGCTCACCCCTCCACTTT
TRBJ1-2	TRBV7-2	-	-	CASSPHRDYGYTF	TGTGCCAGCAGCCCGCACAGGGACTATGGCTACACCTTC
TRBJ1-1	TRBV19	TRBD1	-	CASSRTGNTEAFF	TGTGCCAGTAGTAGGACAGGGAACACTGAAGCTTTCTTT
TRBJ2-7	TRBV10-3	TRBD2	-	CASRVGGSYEQYF	TGTGCCAGCAGAGTCGGCGGGAGTTACGAGCAGTACTTC
TRBJ2-3	TRBV10-1	TRBD1	-	CTSSGTGGLQYF	TGCACCAGCAGTGGGACAGGCGGACTGCAGTATTTT
TRBJ1-2	TRBV5-1	-	once	CASSALGRPSYGYTF	TGCGCCAGCAGCGCTCTGGGACGGCCTAGCTATGGCTACACCTTC
TRBJ2-7	TRBV11-2	-	-	CASTIGRDEQYF	TGTGCCAGCACCATCGGCAGAGACGAGCAGTACTTC
TRBJ1-2	TRBV4-2	-	many	CASSQDVAGDNYGYTF	TGTGCCAGCAGCCAAGATGTGGCAGGGGACAACTATGGCTACACCTTC
TRBJ1-5	TRBV20-1	-	-	CSAREENQRQHF	TGCAGTGCTAGAGAGGAGAATCAGCGCCAGCATTTT
TRBJ2-5	TRBV12-3/TRBV12-4	-	-	CASSLLETQYF	TGTGCCAGCAGTTTACTAGAGACCCAGTACTTC
TRBJ2-1	TRBV19	-	-	CASRGESYNEQFF	TGTGCCAGTCGCGGGGAGTCCTACAATGAGCAGTTCTTC
TRBJ2-1	TRBV9	TRBD2	-	CASSAGGGGYNEQFF	TGTGCCAGCAGCGCTGGCGGGGGGGGTTACAATGAGCAGTTCTTC
TRBJ1-1	TRBV20-1	TRBD1	-	CSAFTGGSTEAFF	TGCAGTGCTTTTACAGGGGGAAGCACTGAAGCTTTCTTT
TRBJ1-1	TRBV24-1	-	once	CATSGSLGGTEAFF	TGTGCCACCAGTGGGTCCCTGGGTGGGACTGAAGCTTTCTTT
TRBJ1-1	TRBV6-2/TRBV6-3	TRBD1	many	CASSYFAGGAEAFF	TGTGCCAGCAGTTACTTCGCAGGGGGGGCTGAAGCTTTCTTT
TRBJ2-1	TRBV11-2	TRBD2	many	CASSLGAAGGLIRTDEQFF	TGTGCCAGCAGCCTAGGGGCAGCGGGGGGCCTAATCCGTACGGATGAGCAGTTCTTC
TRBJ2-3	TRBV24-1	TRBD2	-	CATKEGLAGTDTQYF	TGTGCCACCAAAGAAGGACTAGCGGGCACAGATACGCAGTATTTT
TRBJ1-5	TRBV6-1	TRBD1	many	CASSTTGAQPQHF	TGTGCCAGCAGTACGACAGGGGCTCAGCCCCAGCATTTT
TRBJ1-2	TRBV19	-	few	CASSTGSRGYTF	TGTGCCAGTAGTACAGGGTCTCGGGGCTACACCTTC
TRBJ2-5	TRBV7-6	-	-	CASSPRTGAGETQYF	TGTGCCAGCAGCCCAAGGACTGGGGCAGGGGAGACCCAGTACTTC
TRBJ2-3	TRBV11-1	TRBD2	-	CASSDGSSGESDTQYF	TGTGCCAGCAGCGACGGGTCTAGCGGGGAGTCAGATACGCAGTATTTT
TRBJ2-2	TRBV20-1	-	-	CSSSLGTGELFF	TGCAGTTCAAGTCTGGGCACCGGGGAGCTGTTTTTT
TRBJ1-6	TRBV6-1	-	many	CASSDGGRGAPDSPLHF	TGTGCCAGCAGTGATGGGGGGCGAGGGGCTCCCGATTCACCCCTCCACTTT
TRBJ2-3	TRBV2	-	-	CASSDPGQWDPQYF	TGTGCCAGCAGTGACCCCGGACAGTGGGATCCGCAGTATTTT
TRBJ2-7	TRBV5-6	-	-	CASSSNADRSYEQYF	TGTGCCAGCAGCTCGAACGCCGACAGATCCTACGAGCAGTACTTC
TRBJ2-2	TRBV15	-	-	CATSRDQGGTGELFF	TGTGCCACCAGCAGAGATCAGGGAGGCACCGGGGAGCTGTTTTTT
TRBJ2-5	TRBV2	-	once	CARGGQETQYF	TGTGCCAGAGGGGGACAAGAGACCCAGTACTTC
TRBJ2-2	TRBV5-6	-	-	CASSPRQVESGELFF	TGTGCCAGCAGCCCCCGACAGGTCGAGTCCGGGGAGCTGTTTTTT
TRBJ2-7	TRBV25-1	-	-	CASGRTDSYEQYF	TGTGCCAGCGGACGGACAGACAGCTACGAGCAGTACTTC
TRBJ2-2	TRBV15	-	once	CATSSRGGTGELFF	TGTGCCACCAGCAGCAGGGGGGGCACCGGGGAGCTGTTTTTT
TRBJ1-3	TRBV7-3	-	-	CASSLMNVGNTIYF	TGTGCCAGCAGCTTAATGAACGTTGGAAACACCATATATTTT
TRBJ1-2	TRBV7-3	TRBD1	-	CASSFGQGYGYTF	TGTGCCAGCAGCTTCGGACAGGGCTATGGCTACACCTTC
TRBJ2-7	TRBV7-2	-	once	CASSLEVAFPYF	TGTGCCAGCAGCTTAGAAGTGGCGTTTCCGTACTTC
TRBJ2-1	TRBV9	-	few	CASSVGDYNYNEQFF	TGTGCCAGCAGCGTAGGCGACTACAATTACAATGAGCAGTTCTTC
TRBJ1-1	TRBV20-1	TRBD1	many	CSARGTANTEAFF	TGCAGTGCTAGGGGGACAGCCAACACTGAAGCTTTCTTT
TRBJ2-7	TRBV7-2	-	-	CASSLSGEAYEQYF	TGTGCCAGCAGCTTATCAGGGGAGGCCTACGAGCAGTACTTC
TRBJ1-6	TRBV7-2	-	-	CASSLGSESPLHF	TGTGCCAGCAGCTTAGGATCGGAATCACCCCTCCACTTT
TRBJ1-2	TRBV6-1	-	-	CASRPERGYGYTF	TGTGCCAGCAGACCCGAACGGGGCTATGGCTACACCTTC
TRBJ2-1	TRBV10-2	-	-	CASASRDGYNEQFF	TGCGCCAGCGCATCCCGGGACGGGTACAATGAGCAGTTCTTC
TRBJ1-3	TRBV6-1	-	many	CATVGQSSGNTIYF	TGTGCCACCGTAGGGCAGAGCTCTGGAAACACCATATATTTT
TRBJ1-2	TRBV10-3	TRBD1	-	CAISDQIGTGGLDGYTF	TGTGCCATCAGTGATCAGATTGGGACAGGGGGACTAGACGGCTACACCTTC
TRBJ1-5	TRBV10-2	-	-	CASSGTSNQPQHF	TGCGCCAGCAGTGGAACCTCCAATCAGCCCCAGCATTTT
TRBJ1-2	TRBV7-6	-	-	CASSLESYGERGGYTF	TGTGCCAGCAGCTTAGAAAGCTACGGGGAAAGAGGAGGCTACACCTTC
TRBJ2-5	TRBV4-2	-	many	CASSQGRFSETQYF	TGTGCCAGCAGCCAAGGCCGGTTTTCGGAGACCCAGTACTTC
TRBJ2-7	TRBV15	TRBD1	-	CATSNQDREVSYEQYF	TGTGCCACCAGCAATCAGGACAGGGAAGTGTCCTACGAGCAGTACTTC
TRBJ2-3	TRBV3-1	TRBD2	many	CASSSRAGGTDTQYF	TGTGCCAGCAGCTCCCGAGCGGGGGGCACAGATACGCAGTATTTT
TRBJ1-2	TRBV29-1	TRBD1	few	CSGFRTGFGYTF	TGCAGCGGATTTCGGACAGGGTTTGGCTACACCTTC
TRBJ2-7	TRBV5-1	TRBD1	-	CASRREPTGGDYEQYF	TGCGCCAGCAGACGGGAACCGACAGGGGGGGACTACGAGCAGTACTTC
TRBJ2-7	TRBV5-6	-	medium-sized	CASSPGGYEQYF	TGTGCCAGCAGCCCTGGAGGCTACGAGCAGTACTTC